One and the same sample provided the 22 T cell receptor beta chains below, sequenced in a study of beta chain features in type 1 diabetes. The study, taken as a whole, reports: A moderate, significant TCRB CDR3 shortening appeared in type 1 diabetes across four CD4+ subsets.

Isolated RNA was reverse transcribed in full, so expressed TCRB transcripts were sequenced. Assay: immunoSEQ multiplex PCR; the TCRdb copy retains only in-frame clones and omits some. The data show about 650,000 clones, roughly 12% seen once. What these receptors recognize is not known. Sequencing used naive CD4+ T cells from blood. The receptors shown here come from a man younger than 40 with type 1 diabetes.

This clone turned up a few times. The chain has TRBV9 and TRBJ2-5, with D possibly matching TRBD1 (6 bases). This CDR3 is 13 amino acids long. The ends were cut back, 5 bases at V and 2 bases at J, with 10 bases in the middle. Germline CDR1 and CDR2: SGDLS and YYNGEE. CDR3 protein: CASSMTGQETQYF. CDR3 DNA: TGTGCCAGCAGTATGACAGGACAAGAGACCCAGTACTTC. The variable domain in full, with the rest retrieved from reference TRBV9 and TRBJ2-5, is DSGVTQTPKHLITATGQRVTLRCSPRSGDLSVYWYQQSLDQGLQFLIQYYNGEERAKGNILERFSAQQFPDLHSELNLSSLELGDSALYFCASSMTGQETQYFGPGTRLLVL.

This sequence joins TRBV29-1 and TRBJ2-7; D perhaps matches TRBD1 (5 bases). Trimming took 6 bases from V and 2 from J, leaving 11 bases between them. Germline CDR1 reads SQVTM; CDR2 reads ANQGSEA. This CDR3 spans 12 amino acids. The CDR3 nucleotides read TGCAGCGTCCGGACACAAACCTACGAGCAGTACTTC. It specifies CSVRTQTYEQYF.

In this sample, this clone turned up a few times. The V gene is TRBV9, the J gene TRBJ1-5; the D gene is possibly TRBD1 (5 bases). Germline assignment: CDR1 SGDLS and CDR2 YYNGEE. CDR3 length: 16 residues. Trimming cost V 0 bases and J 2 bases, with 12 bases left between them. In DNA, the CDR3 is TGTGCCAGCAGCGTAGGAGGGCAGGGAGGCAATCAGCCCCAGCATTTT. This encodes CASSVGGQGGNQPQHF.

V and J are TRBV28 and TRBJ2-7; 7 bases fit TRBD1. CDR3 size: 13 residues. After removal of 8 bases from V and 3 bases from J, the junction contained 7 bases not matched to a gene. In germline, CDR1 is MDHEN, CDR2 SYDVKM. CDR3 nucleotides: TGTGCCAGCCTGGCTACAGGGGTCTACGAGCAGTACTTC. Amino acids: CASLATGVYEQYF.

This clone has only a few counts. The chain is built from TRBV28 and TRBJ2-5; D not certain. This CDR3 contains 12 residues. CDR1 MDHEN and CDR2 SYDVKM come from the germline V gene. V lost 2 bases, J lost 7 bases, and 8 bases lay in between. This CDR3 reads CASSLHLGTQYF. The CDR3 nucleotides read TGTGCCAGCAGTTTACATCTGGGGACCCAGTACTTC.

This clone was seen a few times. The chain uses TRBV4-2 and TRBJ1-2; no clear D gene. V was cut by 4 bases and J by 6 bases, with 15 bases left in between. The CDR3 has 14 residues. Looked up from germline, CDR1 is LGHNA and CDR2 is YNFKEQ. The CDR3 protein is CASSLASESHGYTF. In DNA, the CDR3 is TGTGCCAGCAGCCTAGCAAGTGAAAGCCATGGCTACACCTTC.

The chain joins TRBV9 to TRBJ2-6; no definite D call. V was pared by 3 bases and J by 2 bases, with 9 bases between. The CDR3 spans 15 residues. The germline V gene encodes CDR1 SGDLS and CDR2 YYNGEE. CDR3 DNA sequence: TGTGCCAGCAGCGGTGTAGTGCCTGGGGCCAACGTCCTGACTTTC. This gives the protein CASSGVVPGANVLTF.

The sample holds a few counts of this clone. V usage is TRBV7-9 and J usage is TRBJ1-5; 7 bases match TRBD1. In germline, CDR1 is SEHNR, CDR2 FQNEAQ (reference sequence). The junction had 11 bases not matched to a gene; V was cut back by 3 bases and J by 6 bases. The CDR3 runs to 16 residues. DNA of the CDR3: TGTGCCAGCAGCTTGTCCTACGACAGGGTCAGTCAGCCCCAGCATTTT. This encodes CASSLSYDRVSQPQHF.

The V gene is TRBV5-1, the J gene TRBJ2-7; 10 bases match TRBD1. Germline loops: CDR1 SGHRS, CDR2 YFSETQ. Germline trimming cut 4 bases from V and 5 bases from J; bases unmatched to any gene: 6. The CDR3 extends over 14 amino acids. The CDR3 coding sequence is TGCGCCAGCAGCACGGGACAGGGGAGGAACGAGCAGTACTTC. Its protein product is CASSTGQGRNEQYF.

The rearrangement joins TRBV11-3 to TRBJ2-2, with D hard to call. Trimming stripped 4 bases from V and 1 base from J, with 10 bases between. Looked up from germline, CDR1 is SGHNT and CDR2 is YENEEA. The CDR3 runs to 15 residues. The CDR3 sequence: CASSYVGQNTGELFF. CDR3 bases: TGTGCCAGCAGCTATGTAGGGCAGAACACCGGGGAGCTGTTTTTT.

This clone came up a few times. The chain combines TRBV23-1 with TRBJ2-7, with no clear D. TRBV23-1 belongs to the ORF category, with a function that is uncertain. Trimming shortened V by 2 bases and J by 2 bases, and 19 bases separated the two germline ends. There are 17 residues in the CDR3. The DNA for the CDR3 is TGCGCCAGCAGTCAAAGTTGGGCGGAGATACAGCCCTACGAGCAGTACTTC. This translates into CASSQSWAEIQPYEQYF.

This clone was detected only a few times. The chain uses TRBV9 and TRBJ2-1; possibly TRBD1 for D (5 bases). There are 17 residues in the CDR3. Germline V CDR1 and CDR2: SGDLS, YYNGEE. With 0 bases removed from V and 2 bases from J, the gap between germline ends came to 15 bases. The chain's CDR3 is CASSVGLAGSTYNEQFF. As DNA, the CDR3 is TGTGCCAGCAGCGTAGGATTGGCAGGGTCTACCTACAATGAGCAGTTCTTC.

This clone has just a few counts. The V gene is TRBV7-2, the J gene TRBJ2-1, with D possibly TRBD1 on 5 matching bases. This CDR3 has 13 amino acids. CDR1 is SGHTA and CDR2 is FQGNSA in the germline V gene. Between the trimmed V and J ends, which lost 3 bases and 6 bases, there was a span of 9 bases. In nucleotides, the CDR3 is TGTGCCAGCAGCTTCCGGACATTCAATGAGCAGTTCTTC. Residues: CASSFRTFNEQFF. The whole variable domain, remainder taken from reference TRBV7-2 and TRBJ2-1, is GAGVSQSPSNKVTEKGKDVELRCDPISGHTALYWYRQSLGQGLEFLIYFQGNSAPDKSGLPSDRFSAERTGGSVSTLTIQRTQQEDSAVYLCASSFRTFNEQFFGPGTRLTVL.

The CDR3 sequence is CAWSVDTKTDTQYF. For the CDR3, the DNA is TGTGCCTGGAGTGTAGATACTAAAACAGATACGCAGTATTTT. The genes are TRBV30 and TRBJ2-3; D gene uncertain. Trimming took 0 bases from V and 3 from J, leaving 10 bases between them. There are 14 residues in the CDR3. Per germline, CDR1 GTSNPN and CDR2 SVGIG (reference sequence).

This CDR3 reads CASSQASTGNYGYTF. DNA for the CDR3: TGCGCCAGCAGCCAAGCTTCGACAGGGAACTATGGCTACACCTTC. The rearrangement links TRBV4-3 to TRBJ1-2; TRBD1 matches 7 bases. J gave up 2 bases and V 1 base, and 4 bases lay outside the gene matches. CDR1 and CDR2 (germline): LGHNA, YSLEER. The CDR3 consists of 15 residues.

This clone was detected only a few times. The rearrangement links TRBV5-1 to TRBJ1-1; D may be TRBD1 (5 bases). The CDR3 length is 15 residues. The ends were cut back, 1 base at V and 2 bases at J, with 12 bases in the middle. Germline values: CDR1 SGHRS, CDR2 YFSETQ. Here the CDR3 reads CASSLLRGGNTEAFF. CDR3 sequence (DNA): TGCGCCAGCAGCTTGTTAAGGGGAGGAAACACTGAAGCTTTCTTT. Full variable domain (remainder filled in from reference TRBV5-1 and TRBJ1-1): KAGVTQTPRYLIKTRGQQVTLSCSPISGHRSVSWYQQTPGQGLQFLFEYFSETQRNKGNFPGRFSGRQFSNSRSEMNVSTLELGDSALYLCASSLLRGGNTEAFFGQGTRLTVV.

This clone was counted a few times. The rearrangement links TRBV9 to TRBJ2-7; D gene ambiguous. This CDR3 spans 14 amino acids. Germline-derived CDR1 and CDR2 are SGDLS and YYNGEE. V lost 3 bases and J 6 bases, leaving 16 bases between the germline ends. The CDR3 here is CASSAAGIGSEQYF. For the CDR3, the DNA is TGTGCCAGCAGCGCCGCTGGGATAGGTTCCGAGCAGTACTTC.

This clone has a handful of counts. Distinct nucleotide sequences in the sample also encode this CDR3. As DNA, the CDR3 is TGTGCCATCAGTGAGTCGTTGAGTTCCACAGATACGCAGTATTTT. Amino acid sequence: CAISESLSSTDTQYF. The V gene is TRBV10-3, the J gene TRBJ2-3; no definite D call. The CDR3 consists of 15 residues. Germline V gene data show CDR1 as ENHRY and CDR2 as SYGVKD. V was shortened by 0 bases and J by 2 bases, with 9 bases between the two germline ends.

CDR3 bases: TGTGCCAGCAGCTTAGTGCAGGGAAAAGCTTTCTTT. Translating gives CASSLVQGKAFF. This sequence joins TRBV11-2 and TRBJ1-1; TRBD1 is a possible D gene (5 bases). CDR1 and CDR2 (germline): SGHAT, FQNNGV. V dropped 1 base and J dropped 9 bases, with 9 bases sitting between them. This CDR3 has 12 residues. Complete variable domain (other parts from reference TRBV11-2 and TRBJ1-1): EAGVAQSPRYKIIEKRQSVAFWCNPISGHATLYWYQQILGQGPKLLIQFQNNGVVDDSQLPKDRFSAERLKGVDSTLKIQPAKLEDSAVYLCASSLVQGKAFFGQGTRLTVV.

There are a few counts of this clone. The gene calls are TRBV30 and TRBJ1-6; 11 bases line up with TRBD1. The junction had 8 bases not matched to a gene; V was cut back by 3 bases and J by 10 bases. The CDR3 contains 15 residues. Looked up from germline, CDR1 is GTSNPN and CDR2 is SVGIG (reference sequence). The CDR3 sequence is CAWSLGQGDHSPLHF. The CDR3 region has the DNA TGTGCCTGGAGCTTGGGACAGGGGGATCACTCACCCCTCCACTTT.

A few counts support this clone. V is TRBV11-2 and J is TRBJ2-5; a possible D gene is TRBD2 (5 bases). CDR3 size: 14 residues. The V end was cut by 7 bases, the J end by 5 bases, with 17 bases between. From germline, CDR1 is SGHAT and CDR2 FQNNGV. CDR3 nucleotides: TGTGCCAGCAAGGAGGAGAATATCAGGGAGACCCAGTACTTC. This codes for CASKEENIRETQYF.

The chain combines TRBV29-1 with TRBJ2-6; weak D call: TRBD1 (6 bases). The V and J ends lost 4 bases and 0 bases respectively, with 7 bases between them. Germline CDR1 SQVTM, CDR2 ANQGSEA. There are 14 residues in the CDR3. The CDR3 reads CSVGGGSGANVLTF. The DNA of the CDR3 is TGCAGCGTTGGAGGGGGCTCTGGGGCCAACGTCCTGACTTTC.